A single sample is the source of the 14 T cell receptor beta chains below, sequenced in a study of cytomegalovirus exposure and HLA in healthy donors. The primer mix had 60 Vbeta and 13 Jbeta primers. Sequencing was performed with immunoSEQ multiplex PCR; in TCRdb, only in-frame clones are kept and a portion is missing. This table holds approximately 180,000 clones, roughly 84% found once. The sequencing input was PBMCs. These receptors all come from a girl in the first two years of life in good health and CMV-seronegative.

This clone was seen once. The genes are TRBV27 and TRBJ1-1, with 10 bases aligning to TRBD1. This CDR3 spans 16 amino acids. CDR1 is MNHEY, CDR2 SMNVEV, per germline (reference sequence). Trimming removed 4 bases from V and 4 bases from J; junction bases left unmatched: 9. Written as DNA, the CDR3 is TGTGCCAGCAGTTCCGGGACAGGGGCCTTGAGCACTGAAGCTTTCTTT. Translated, it gives CASSSGTGALSTEAFF.

The V call is TRBV5-1, the J call TRBJ2-3; TRBD2 matches at 10 bases. V trimming: 0 bases; J trimming: 2 bases; junction bases outside the gene matches: 6. The germline CDR1 and CDR2 sequences are SGHRS and YFSETQ. The CDR3 has 17 amino acids. The CDR3 nucleotides are TGCGCCAGCAGCTTGGGGGGGCTAGCGGGAGTCACAGATACGCAGTATTTT. Translation gives CASSLGGLAGVTDTQYF.

This chain uses TRBV2 with TRBJ2-7; TRBD1 aligns across 9 bases. CDR1 and CDR2 (germline): SNHLY, FYNNEI. The length of the CDR3 is 17 residues. V was clipped by 7 bases and J by 5 bases; unmatched bases: 18. CDR3 loop: CASKRGPRTGDMDEQYF. In DNA form, the CDR3 reads TGTGCCAGCAAGAGGGGTCCGAGGACAGGGGATATGGACGAGCAGTACTTC.

The chain links TRBV5-5 to TRBJ1-5; maybe TRBD1 (6 bases). With 4 bases removed from V and 4 bases from J, the gap between germline ends came to 15 bases. Germline values: CDR1 SGHKS, CDR2 YYEKEE (reference sequence). This CDR3 has 15 residues. CDR3 DNA sequence: TGTGCCAGCAGCCGTAATACAGGGATAAATCAGCCCCAGCATTTT. Its protein product is CASSRNTGINQPQHF.

The chain's CDR3 is CASSPRDIFSYEQYF. CDR3 bases: TGTGCCAGCAGCCCTCGGGACATATTCTCCTACGAGCAGTACTTC. The chain employs TRBV5-6 and TRBJ2-7, with D possibly TRBD1 on 6 matching bases. CDR3 length: 15 residues. Per the germline V gene, CDR1 is SGHDT and CDR2 is YYEEEE. The germline V and J ends were trimmed by 4 bases and 0 bases, with 14 bases remaining between them.

This chain links TRBV28 with TRBJ1-5; possible D gene TRBD1, 6 bases. Germline CDR1 is MDHEN and CDR2 is SYDVKM. V was trimmed by 5 bases and J by 3 bases, leaving 11 bases between them. The CDR3 is 14 amino acids. The CDR3 is CASSPRQDNQPQHF. CDR3 nucleotide sequence: TGTGCCAGCAGTCCTAGACAGGACAATCAGCCCCAGCATTTT.

The chain has TRBV12-5 and TRBJ2-1; D possibly corresponds to TRBD1 (6 bases). V shed 6 bases and J shed 3 bases, with 18 bases lying between them. The CDR3 has 16 amino acids. Per the germline V gene, CDR1 is LGHNT and CDR2 is FRNRAP. The CDR3 DNA sequence: TGTGCTAGTGGGAGACCCGGGACAAACTACTACAATGAGCAGTTCTTC. Amino acids: CASGRPGTNYYNEQFF.

This clone was detected a few times. This rearrangement joins TRBV4-1 to TRBJ2-3; 8 bases map to TRBD1. The CDR3 runs to 16 residues. Unmatched junction bases numbered 8, after V lost 2 bases and J lost 4 bases. The germline gives CDR1 MGHRA, CDR2 YSYEKL. The DNA of the CDR3 is TGCGCCAGCAGCCAAAGGACAGGGATAAGTGCAGATACGCAGTATTTT. Protein sequence: CASSQRTGISADTQYF.

The chain employs TRBV30 and TRBJ1-5, with 8 bases identical to TRBD1. The CDR3 sequence is 14 residues long. Trimming removed 5 bases from V and 1 base from J; junction bases left unmatched: 4. Germline values: CDR1 GTSNPN, CDR2 SVGIG (reference sequence). CDR3 sequence reads: CAWGQGLSNQPQHF. CDR3 in DNA: TGTGCCTGGGGACAGGGATTGAGCAATCAGCCCCAGCATTTT.

V usage is TRBV4-2 and J usage is TRBJ2-1; 9 bases align to TRBD2. The CDR3 contains 17 residues. Trimming took 5 bases from V and 6 from J; bases not matched to a gene: 14. CDR1 and CDR2 (germline): LGHNA, YNFKEQ. The CDR3 sequence: CASSYSPLAGAGNEQFF. CDR3 in DNA: TGTGCCAGCAGCTACTCCCCCTTAGCGGGAGCGGGCAATGAGCAGTTCTTC.

V usage is TRBV27 and J usage is TRBJ2-3; weak D call: TRBD2 (6 bases). This CDR3 contains 16 residues. Trimming removed 2 bases at V and 5 bases at J, with 17 bases between. Germline V CDR1 and CDR2: MNHEY, SMNVEV (reference sequence). CDR3 region: CASSLGAGSELDTQYF. CDR3 nucleotides: TGTGCCAGCAGTTTAGGGGCGGGATCGGAGTTAGATACGCAGTATTTT.

The rearrangement links TRBV18 to TRBJ2-6; 7 bases fit TRBD1. This CDR3 has 18 residues. The trim removed 3 bases at V and 1 base at J, leaving 9 bases unmatched. Germline values: CDR1 KGHSH, CDR2 LQKENI. CDR3 nucleotide sequence: TGTGCCAGCTCACCGGACAGGTCGTTTTCTTCTGGGGCCAACGTCCTGACTTTC. Translation: CASSPDRSFSSGANVLTF.

The gene calls are TRBV27 and TRBJ1-1, with 8 bases fitting TRBD1. Germline-derived CDR1 and CDR2 are MNHEY and SMNVEV (reference sequence). The trim removed 5 bases at V and 4 bases at J, leaving 9 bases unmatched. This CDR3 is built from 15 residues. The CDR3 loop reads CASSPDREGSTEAFF. The CDR3, as DNA: TGTGCCAGCAGTCCGGACAGGGAGGGTTCCACTGAAGCTTTCTTT.

This chain connects TRBV4-1 to TRBJ1-2; TRBD1 agrees at 7 bases. Germline V gene data show CDR1 as MGHRA and CDR2 as YSYEKL. V trimming: 1 base; J trimming: 2 bases; junction bases outside the gene matches: 4. The CDR3 length is 15 residues. CDR3: CASSQGTGRNYGYTF. The CDR3 coding sequence is TGCGCCAGCAGCCAAGGGACAGGTAGGAACTATGGCTACACCTTC.